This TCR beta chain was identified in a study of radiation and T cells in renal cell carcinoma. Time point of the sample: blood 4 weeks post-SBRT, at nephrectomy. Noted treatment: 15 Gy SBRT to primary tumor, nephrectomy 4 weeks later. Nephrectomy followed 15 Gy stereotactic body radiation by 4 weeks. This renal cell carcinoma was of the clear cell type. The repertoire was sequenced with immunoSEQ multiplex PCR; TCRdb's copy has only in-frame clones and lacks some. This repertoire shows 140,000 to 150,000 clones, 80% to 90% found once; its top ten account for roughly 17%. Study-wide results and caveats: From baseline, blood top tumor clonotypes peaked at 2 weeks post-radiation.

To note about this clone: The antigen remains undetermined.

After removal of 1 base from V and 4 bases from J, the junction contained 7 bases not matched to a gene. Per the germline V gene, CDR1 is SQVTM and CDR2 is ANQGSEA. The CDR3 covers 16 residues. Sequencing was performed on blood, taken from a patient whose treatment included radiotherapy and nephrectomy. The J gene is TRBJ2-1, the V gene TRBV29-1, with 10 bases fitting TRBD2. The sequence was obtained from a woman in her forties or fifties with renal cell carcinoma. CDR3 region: CSVEVELAGLYNEQFF. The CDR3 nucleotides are TGCAGCGTTGAAGTCGAACTAGCGGGGTTATACAATGAGCAGTTCTTC.